Listed below are T cell receptor beta chains from one sample, sequenced in a study of T cells in localized non-small cell lung cancer. The protocol was immunoSEQ multiplex PCR, while the TCRdb copy is restricted to in-frame clones and leaves out a portion. The sample consists of a few thousand clones, around a quarter of them appearing once. The sample consisted of lung tumor tissue, taken before any cancer treatment. The receptors shown here come from a man between 35 and 75 years old with stage III lung adenocarcinoma. The CDR3 runs from the conserved cysteine through the conserved F or W. The order of the fields is D gene, J gene, clone size, V gene, CDR3 protein, CDR3 DNA. D genes are given only for firm matches. Size is omitted from some rows. Given values are once, few, many or a class for expanded clones.

D gene: TRBD1
J gene: TRBJ1-2
clone size: .
V gene: TRBV15
CDR3 protein: CATSRALTGADYGYTF
CDR3 DNA: TGTGCCACCAGCAGAGCGCTAACAGGGGCGGACTATGGCTACACCTTC

D gene: TRBD1
J gene: TRBJ1-4
clone size: .
V gene: TRBV9
CDR3 protein: CASSGGQRNEKLFF
CDR3 DNA: TGTGCCAGCAGCGGGGGACAGAGGAATGAAAAACTGTTTTTT

D gene: .
J gene: TRBJ2-5
clone size: medium-sized
V gene: TRBV11-3
CDR3 protein: CASSAGLANQETQYF
CDR3 DNA: TGTGCCAGCAGCGCCGGGCTAGCGAATCAAGAGACCCAGTACTTC

D gene: .
J gene: TRBJ2-1
clone size: .
V gene: TRBV5-1
CDR3 protein: CASSLGTNLYNEQFF
CDR3 DNA: TGCGCCAGCAGCTTGGGGACTAACCTCTACAATGAGCAGTTCTTC

D gene: .
J gene: TRBJ2-1
clone size: few
V gene: TRBV30
CDR3 protein: CAWSVSRAYNEQFF
CDR3 DNA: TGTGCCTGGAGTGTTAGTCGGGCCTACAATGAGCAGTTCTTC

D gene: .
J gene: TRBJ1-1
clone size: .
V gene: TRBV5-1
CDR3 protein: CASSLEVSDWGTEAFF
CDR3 DNA: TGCGCCAGCAGCTTGGAGGTGTCAGATTGGGGCACTGAAGCTTTCTTT

D gene: .
J gene: TRBJ1-1
clone size: .
V gene: TRBV11-3
CDR3 protein: CASSPPWRDTEAFF
CDR3 DNA: TGTGCCAGCAGCCCCCCCTGGAGGGACACTGAAGCTTTCTTT

D gene: TRBD2
J gene: TRBJ2-5
clone size: .
V gene: TRBV19
CDR3 protein: CASLADNTETQYF
CDR3 DNA: TGTGCCAGTCTAGCGGACAATACGGAGACCCAGTACTTC

D gene: TRBD2
J gene: TRBJ2-5
clone size: .
V gene: TRBV11-3
CDR3 protein: CASSLGGTQETQYF
CDR3 DNA: TGTGCCAGCAGCTTGGGGGGGACCCAAGAGACCCAGTACTTC

D gene: TRBD1
J gene: TRBJ2-7
clone size: few
V gene: TRBV6-8
CDR3 protein: CAAVGTVFYEQYF
CDR3 DNA: TGTGCAGCGGTGGGGACAGTTTTCTACGAGCAGTACTTC

D gene: TRBD1
J gene: TRBJ2-5
clone size: few
V gene: TRBV6-8
CDR3 protein: CASSRRGQETQYF
CDR3 DNA: TGTGCCAGCAGCCGCAGGGGGCAAGAGACCCAGTACTTC

D gene: TRBD1
J gene: TRBJ1-5
clone size: .
V gene: TRBV19
CDR3 protein: CASRTGISNQPQHF
CDR3 DNA: TGTGCCAGTAGGACAGGGATTAGCAATCAGCCCCAGCATTTT

D gene: TRBD2
J gene: TRBJ2-1
clone size: .
V gene: TRBV18
CDR3 protein: CASSPGLAGGYNEQFF
CDR3 DNA: TGTGCCAGCTCACCCGGACTAGCGGGAGGGTACAATGAGCAGTTCTTC

D gene: TRBD1
J gene: TRBJ1-2
clone size: many
V gene: TRBV11-3
CDR3 protein: CASSLSPWDSSNYGYTF
CDR3 DNA: TGTGCCAGCAGCTTGAGTCCCTGGGACAGCAGTAACTATGGCTACACCTTC

D gene: .
J gene: TRBJ2-3
clone size: medium-sized
V gene: TRBV6-8
CDR3 protein: CASSYSGAADTQYF
CDR3 DNA: TGTGCCAGCAGTTACTCGGGGGCCGCAGATACGCAGTATTTT

D gene: TRBD1
J gene: TRBJ2-2
clone size: .
V gene: TRBV5-1
CDR3 protein: CASQPGTGGSGELFF
CDR3 DNA: TGCGCCAGCCAGCCCGGGACAGGGGGCTCCGGGGAGCTGTTTTTT

D gene: TRBD2
J gene: TRBJ2-3
clone size: .
V gene: TRBV6-8
CDR3 protein: CASSEVVTGGGTDTQYF
CDR3 DNA: TGTGCCAGCAGCGAGGTTGTGACGGGAGGGGGCACAGATACGCAGTATTTT

D gene: TRBD1
J gene: TRBJ1-2
clone size: medium-sized
V gene: TRBV4-1
CDR3 protein: CASTLAPGQGEYGYTF
CDR3 DNA: TGCGCCAGCACCCTAGCTCCGGGACAGGGGGAATATGGCTACACCTTC

D gene: .
J gene: TRBJ2-2
clone size: few
V gene: TRBV9
CDR3 protein: CASATANTGELFF
CDR3 DNA: TGTGCCAGCGCGACAGCAAACACCGGGGAGCTGTTTTTT

D gene: TRBD2
J gene: TRBJ2-5
clone size: .
V gene: TRBV5-1
CDR3 protein: CASSPGLAGGGETQYF
CDR3 DNA: TGCGCCAGCAGCCCGGGACTAGCGGGAGGAGGAGAGACCCAGTACTTC

D gene: .
J gene: TRBJ1-2
clone size: .
V gene: TRBV9
CDR3 protein: CASSVEAGHKGYTF
CDR3 DNA: TGTGCCAGCAGCGTAGAGGCAGGGCACAAAGGCTACACCTTC

D gene: .
J gene: TRBJ2-5
clone size: few
V gene: TRBV9
CDR3 protein: CASSVGVRMEETQYF
CDR3 DNA: TGTGCCAGCAGCGTAGGGGTCAGGATGGAAGAGACCCAGTACTTC

D gene: .
J gene: TRBJ2-3
clone size: few
V gene: TRBV1
CDR3 protein: CASSQEGSTDTQYF
CDR3 DNA: TGCGCCAGCAGCCAAGAAGGGAGCACAGATACGCAGTATTTT

D gene: TRBD1
J gene: TRBJ1-1
clone size: .
V gene: TRBV9
CDR3 protein: CASSVAGTGAVNTEAFF
CDR3 DNA: TGTGCCAGCAGCGTAGCCGGGACAGGGGCCGTGAACACTGAAGCTTTCTTT

D gene: .
J gene: TRBJ1-2
clone size: .
V gene: TRBV11-3
CDR3 protein: CASSLDLGHGYGYTF
CDR3 DNA: TGTGCCAGCAGCTTGGATCTGGGACACGGCTATGGCTACACCTTC

D gene: .
J gene: TRBJ2-5
clone size: .
V gene: TRBV11-3
CDR3 protein: CASSLASPGQETQYF
CDR3 DNA: TGTGCCAGCAGCTTGGCGTCGCCAGGGCAAGAGACCCAGTACTTC

D gene: TRBD2
J gene: TRBJ2-5
clone size: .
V gene: TRBV19
CDR3 protein: CATNGGGETQYF
CDR3 DNA: TGTGCCACTAACGGGGGGGGAGAGACCCAGTACTTC

D gene: TRBD1
J gene: TRBJ1-2
clone size: few
V gene: TRBV11-3
CDR3 protein: CASSLFSGTGAISGYTF
CDR3 DNA: TGTGCCAGCAGCTTATTCTCAGGGACAGGTGCGATTTCTGGCTACACCTTC

D gene: .
J gene: TRBJ2-1
clone size: .
V gene: TRBV19
CDR3 protein: CASSIGDLYNEQFF
CDR3 DNA: TGTGCCAGTAGTATCGGGGACCTCTACAATGAGCAGTTCTTC

D gene: .
J gene: TRBJ2-3
clone size: .
V gene: TRBV29-1
CDR3 protein: CSVGGGATDTQYF
CDR3 DNA: TGCAGCGTTGGGGGCGGGGCCACAGATACGCAGTATTTT

D gene: TRBD1
J gene: TRBJ1-6
clone size: .
V gene: TRBV6-8
CDR3 protein: CASRSGQLRRYNSPLHF
CDR3 DNA: TGTGCCAGCAGATCGGGACAGCTCCGAAGATATAATTCACCCCTCCACTTT

D gene: TRBD1
J gene: TRBJ2-1
clone size: .
V gene: TRBV18
CDR3 protein: CASSLNRGSSYNEQFF
CDR3 DNA: TGTGCCAGCTCACTAAACAGGGGGAGCTCCTACAATGAGCAGTTCTTC

D gene: .
J gene: TRBJ1-5
clone size: .
V gene: TRBV27
CDR3 protein: CASSEVAQGPQHF
CDR3 DNA: TGTGCCAGCAGTGAAGTTGCACAGGGGCCCCAGCATTTT

D gene: TRBD2
J gene: TRBJ2-1
clone size: .
V gene: TRBV11-3
CDR3 protein: CASSLGGGALDEQFF
CDR3 DNA: TGTGCCAGCAGCTTAGGCGGGGGGGCTTTGGATGAGCAGTTCTTC

D gene: TRBD1
J gene: TRBJ1-6
clone size: few
V gene: TRBV6-8
CDR3 protein: CASTTDRGGNSPLHF
CDR3 DNA: TGTGCCAGCACCACGGACAGGGGAGGAAATTCACCCCTCCACTTT

D gene: TRBD1
J gene: TRBJ1-1
clone size: .
V gene: TRBV7-2
CDR3 protein: CASSDRRNTEAFF
CDR3 DNA: TGTGCCAGCTCGGACAGGAGGAACACTGAAGCTTTCTTT

D gene: TRBD2
J gene: TRBJ2-1
clone size: few
V gene: TRBV4-1
CDR3 protein: CASSQDPNSGRYVSNEQFF
CDR3 DNA: TGCGCCAGCAGCCAAGATCCCAACAGCGGGAGGTATGTCTCCAATGAGCAGTTCTTC

D gene: .
J gene: TRBJ2-3
clone size: large
V gene: TRBV6-8
CDR3 protein: CASSIDQGYYTDTQYF
CDR3 DNA: TGTGCCAGCAGTATCGATCAGGGGTACTACACAGATACGCAGTATTTT

D gene: TRBD1
J gene: TRBJ1-1
clone size: medium-sized
V gene: TRBV11-3
CDR3 protein: CASSGDSQNTEAFF
CDR3 DNA: TGTGCCAGCAGCGGGGACAGCCAGAACACTGAAGCTTTCTTT

D gene: .
J gene: TRBJ1-3
clone size: .
V gene: TRBV19
CDR3 protein: CASTPLDGYGGNTIYF
CDR3 DNA: TGTGCCAGTACCCCCCTGGACGGGTACGGGGGAAACACCATATATTTT

D gene: TRBD1
J gene: TRBJ1-1
clone size: .
V gene: TRBV19
CDR3 protein: CASSTTGGTGSEAFF
CDR3 DNA: TGTGCCAGTAGCACTACGGGGGGGACAGGGTCTGAAGCTTTCTTT

D gene: .
J gene: TRBJ1-5
clone size: few
V gene: TRBV6-8
CDR3 protein: CASSPGLNSNQPQHF
CDR3 DNA: TGTGCCAGCAGCCCAGGGCTAAATAGCAATCAGCCCCAGCATTTT

D gene: TRBD1
J gene: TRBJ1-1
clone size: medium-sized
V gene: TRBV6-8
CDR3 protein: CASRVDRVRPEAFF
CDR3 DNA: TGTGCCAGCAGGGTCGACAGGGTAAGGCCTGAAGCTTTCTTT